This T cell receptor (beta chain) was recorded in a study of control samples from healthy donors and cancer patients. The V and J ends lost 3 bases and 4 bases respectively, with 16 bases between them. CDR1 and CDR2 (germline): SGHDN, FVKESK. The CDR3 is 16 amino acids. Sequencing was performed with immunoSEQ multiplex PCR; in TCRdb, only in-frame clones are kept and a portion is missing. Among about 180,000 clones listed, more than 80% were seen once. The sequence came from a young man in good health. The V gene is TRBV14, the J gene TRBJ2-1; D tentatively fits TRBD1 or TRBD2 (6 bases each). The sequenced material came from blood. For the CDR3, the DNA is TGTGCCAGCAGCCAGGGGGCGGGGCTTTTTTACAATGAGCAGTTCTTC. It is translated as CASSQGAGLFYNEQFF. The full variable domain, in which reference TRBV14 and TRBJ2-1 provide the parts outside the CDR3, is EAGVTQFPSHSVIEKGQTVTLRCDPISGHDNLYWYRRVMGKEIKFLLHFVKESKQDESGMPNNRFLAERTGGTYSTLKVQPAELEDSGVYFCASSQGAGLFYNEQFFGPGTRLTVL.